A single sample gave rise to the 14 T cell receptor beta chains below, sequenced in a study of Graves' ophthalmopathy and Graves' hyperthyroidism. RNA transcripts served as template for amplifying TCR beta CDR3 sequences. Second-round multiplex PCR followed a first-round RT-PCR using HTBI primers. TCRdb fed the multiplex PCR reads into MiXCR, producing one record per CDR3 protein. The data hold hundreds of thousands of distinct CDR3 sequences, with 22% observed a single time. Sequenced material: peripheral blood. The source is a woman between 18 and 30 years old with stable Graves' hyperthyroidism. Some clones in this sample may be carry-over from other donors' samples.

V is TRBV19 and J is TRBJ1-1; D gene uncertain. V shed 3 bases and J shed 6 bases, with 11 bases lying between them. There are 13 residues in the CDR3. Per the germline V gene, CDR1 is LNHDA and CDR2 is SQIVND (reference sequence). The CDR3 DNA reads as TGTGCCAGTAGTATGGGTATTCGTGCTGAAGCTTTCTTT. Translated: CASSMGIRAEAFF. Full variable domain (remainder filled in from reference TRBV19 and TRBJ1-1): DGGITQSPKYLFRKEGQNVTLSCEQNLNHDAMYWYRQDPGQGLRLIYYSQIVNDFQKGDIAEGYSVSREKKESFPLTVTSAQKNPTAFYLCASSMGIRAEAFFGQGTRLTVV.

As to this clonotype: Possible read error: a much larger clone is one base away. The V and J genes are TRBV29-1 and TRBJ1-1, with 8 bases aligning to TRBD1. Per the germline V gene, CDR1 is SQVTM and CDR2 is ANQGSEA. This CDR3 spans 13 amino acids. V was pared by 8 bases and J by 3 bases, with 8 bases of the junction left unmatched. The DNA for the CDR3 is TGCAGCTCCGACAGGGGAAGTTACACTGAAGCTTTCTTT. It codes for CSSDRGSYTEAFF.

This clonotype has a count of ten or more. The junction departs from germline at one end; a sequencing error may be responsible. The V call is TRBV12-3 or TRBV12-4, the J call TRBJ1-5; 8 positions match TRBD1. The CDR3 extends over 15 amino acids. The CDR3 region is CASSLGTGNNQPLHF. The CDR3, as DNA: TGTGCCAGCAGTTTAGGGACAGGGAACAATCAGCCCCTGCATTTT.

This clonotype was seen more than once but under ten times. The chain recombines TRBV3-1 with TRBJ2-5, with 9 nucleotides matching TRBD2. J was trimmed by 5 bases and V by 4 bases; bases with no gene match: 8. There are 15 residues in the CDR3. Germline lookup yields CDR1 LGHDT and CDR2 YNNKEL (reference sequence). The CDR3 DNA reads as TGTGCCAGCAGCCTTAATGCGGGGGGGCCGGAGACCCAGTACTTC. Its protein product is CASSLNAGGPETQYF.

This clonotype was seen a few times. The chain carries TRBV18 and TRBJ1-3, with unresolved D. The germline V gene has CDR1 KGHSH and CDR2 LQKENI. The CDR3 consists of 14 residues. The V end lost 0 bases, the J end lost 4 bases, and 7 bases lay between the germline ends. In nucleotides, the CDR3 is TGTGCCAGCTCACCACCGTGGGAGGGAAACACCATATATTTT. Amino acids: CASSPPWEGNTIYF.

In its sample, this clonotype was seen many times. The gene calls are TRBV12-3 or TRBV12-4 and TRBJ2-2, with D tentatively TRBD1 (6 bases). The length of the CDR3 is 15 residues. V was clipped by 3 bases and J by 4 bases, with 12 bases between them. DNA for the CDR3: TGTGCCAGCAGTTTCAGGCAGGGGAGCACCGGGGAGCTGTTTTTT. It translates to CASSFRQGSTGELFF.

This clonotype was picked up many times. V is TRBV7-9 and J is TRBJ2-7; TRBD2 might be the D (6 bases). The CDR3 runs 14 residues. Germline-derived CDR1 and CDR2 are SEHNR and FQNEAQ (reference sequence). V was clipped by 4 bases and J by 9 bases, with 19 bases between them. CDR3 loop: CASSYTSLGNVQYF. CDR3 coding DNA: TGTGCCAGCAGCTACACTAGCCTCGGCAATGTGCAGTACTTC.

This clonotype was counted many times. This chain connects TRBV15 to TRBJ1-2; no reliable D call. V lost 5 bases, J lost 4 bases, and 11 bases lay in between. CDR3 length: 13 amino acids. Germline V gives CDR1 LNHNV, CDR2 YYDKDF (reference sequence). The CDR3 here is CATSQYEAYGYTF. Written as DNA, the CDR3 is TGTGCCACCAGCCAATATGAAGCCTATGGCTACACCTTC.

This clonotype has ten or more counts. J is TRBJ2-7 and V is TRBV6-5, with D perhaps matching TRBD1 (6 bases). The CDR3 is 16 residues long. Germline CDR1 MNHEY, CDR2 SVGAGI. V was trimmed by 5 bases and J by 2 bases, leaving 19 bases between them. CDR3 DNA sequence: TGTGCCAGCAGTCCGGCCGGGACACTTCATCCCTACGAGCAGTACTTC. It is translated as CASSPAGTLHPYEQYF.

About this clonotype itself: A much larger clone lies one base from this, so it may be a read error. The chain couples TRBV12-5 to TRBJ2-2; D may correspond to TRBD1 or TRBD2 (5 bases each). Per germline, CDR1 LGHNT and CDR2 FRNRAP. The CDR3 is 16 residues long. CDR3 region: CASGLVGADLTGEMFF. The DNA for the CDR3 is TGTGCTAGTGGTTTGGTAGGGGCAGACTTGACCGGGGAGATGTTTTTT.

This clonotype was observed at least ten times. The J gene is TRBJ1-1, the V gene TRBV6-1; D not resolved. Germline CDR1 is MNHNS and CDR2 is SASEGT. V gave up 8 bases and J gave up 0 bases, with 10 bases separating them. This CDR3 is built from 13 residues. The CDR3 nucleotides are TGTGCCAGCTATCCCCGGATGAACACTGAAGCTTTCTTT. This gives the protein CASYPRMNTEAFF.

The chain is built from TRBV2 and TRBJ2-5; D is undetermined. Looked up from germline, CDR1 is SNHLY and CDR2 is FYNNEI. V was trimmed by 7 bases and J by 5 bases, leaving 8 bases between them. The CDR3 runs 11 residues. CDR3 region: CASIGPETQYF. CDR3 sequence (DNA): TGTGCCAGCATTGGGCCCGAGACCCAGTACTTC.

J is TRBJ1-2 and V is TRBV6-1, with D possibly matching TRBD1 (5 bases). The CDR3 has 14 amino acids. Trimming took 6 bases from V and 8 from J, leaving 19 bases between them. Per germline, CDR1 MNHNS and CDR2 SASEGT. The CDR3 region is CASSSPAGKTGYTF. DNA for the CDR3: TGTGCCAGCAGCTCCCCCGCAGGGAAGACGGGCTACACCTTC.

The table lists this clonotype with many counts. This chain links TRBV24-1 with TRBJ1-5; the D gene is possibly TRBD1 (6 bases). Trimming took 3 bases from V and 7 from J, leaving 18 bases between them. In germline, CDR1 is KGHDR, CDR2 SFDVKD. The CDR3 has 16 amino acids. In DNA form, the CDR3 reads TGTGCCACCAGTGATCCAAAAACACAGGGTAGCCAGCCCCAGCATTTT. This encodes CATSDPKTQGSQPQHF.